The 6 T cell receptor beta chains presented below share a single source sample, sequenced in a study of T cells expressing NK-cell markers. For each CDR3 protein, TCRdb gives one entry from its re-call of the 5' RACE reads, without DNA. There are about 110,000 distinct CDR3 sequences in the sample, with 18% held by the top ten. The sequenced sample was blood T cells: a sorted CD56 or NKG2C T cell subset, CD4+ or CD8+ T cells, or bulk PBMC T cells (not recorded which). Receptors were obtained from a woman aged 18 to 69 in good health.

The V gene is TRBV12-3 or TRBV12-4, the J gene TRBJ2-1; the TCRdb call, TRBD1, lacks DNA for checking. The CDR3 consists of 14 residues. This CDR3 reads CASSLKRDLPGQFF.

The V gene is TRBV11-1, the J gene TRBJ2-5. The germline V gene encodes CDR1 SGHAT and CDR2 FQDESV (reference sequence). The CDR3 length is 15 residues. The CDR3 loop is CASSLAPLGVETQYF.

The J gene is TRBJ2-1, the V gene TRBV27; the D call of TRBD1 rests on TCRdb alone, since no DNA is present to check it. Germline V gene sequence: CDR1 MNHEY, CDR2 SMNVEV (reference sequence). This CDR3 has 14 amino acids. The CDR3 is CASRLAGGYNEQIF.

The rearrangement joins TRBV6-2 or TRBV6-3 to TRBJ2-7; TCRdb lists TRBD2, though no DNA is available to test this call. Germline CDR1 is MNHEY and CDR2 is SVGEGT. The length of the CDR3 is 13 residues. Here the CDR3 reads CASGIAGQGEQYF.

This chain uses TRBV10-3 with TRBJ2-3; TCRdb's assignment of TRBD1 cannot be checked, as there is no DNA. Germline V CDR1 and CDR2: ENHRY, SYGVKD. This CDR3 has 18 residues. CDR3 sequence reads: CAISESKRLGGATDTQYF.

The J gene is TRBJ2-7, the V gene TRBV3-1; TCRdb calls TRBD2, which cannot be checked without DNA. The CDR3 contains 14 residues. In germline, CDR1 is LGHDT, CDR2 YNNKEL (reference sequence). The CDR3 sequence: CASSSVGPGYEQYF.